The next 21 T cell receptor beta chains were all read from a single sample in a study of blood T cell repertoires in COVID-19 (dated by TCRdb to about 2020). The library was prepared using the immunoSEQ multiplex PCR assay. What TCRdb holds here is the immuneACCESS table cut down to in-frame rearrangements. Part of the clones is not present; checked against another copy, under half of the missing clones reflect an unresolved V gene, and the others are unexplained. The sample table holds some 180,000 clones, of which about 90% were seen once. Under 25% of the sample is held by the ten biggest clonotypes. Sequencing input: peripheral blood. These receptors were taken from an older man with active or convalescent COVID-19.

This chain connects TRBV12-3 or TRBV12-4 to TRBJ1-2; D remains unclear. Trimming removed 6 bases from V and 5 bases from J, with 10 bases in between. The CDR3 totals 12 residues. The CDR3 nucleotides read TGTGCCAGCAGGAAACCAGGTTATGGCTACACCTTC. Residues: CASRKPGYGYTF.

The V gene is TRBV7-8, the J gene TRBJ1-1; 8 nucleotides agree with TRBD1. Germline V gene sequence: CDR1 SGHVS, CDR2 FQNEAQ. This CDR3 is built from 13 residues. The V gene end was trimmed by 4 bases and the J gene end by 8 bases; junction bases not matched to a gene: 6. The CDR3 sequence: CASSSQGEAEAFF. DNA for the CDR3: TGTGCCAGCAGCTCACAGGGGGAGGCGGAAGCTTTCTTT.

This chain links TRBV27 with TRBJ2-7; 9 bases map to TRBD1. The CDR3 runs 15 residues. Germline V gene data show CDR1 as MNHEY and CDR2 as SMNVEV (reference sequence). The V gene end was trimmed by 6 bases and the J gene end by 2 bases; junction bases not matched to a gene: 8. The CDR3 loop reads CASRQPGQGTYEQYF. In DNA form, the CDR3 reads TGTGCCAGCAGGCAACCGGGACAGGGAACCTACGAGCAGTACTTC.

The chain is built from TRBV9 and TRBJ2-7; tentative D call: TRBD1 (6 bases). The CDR3 length is 15 residues. Germline CDR1 reads SGDLS; CDR2 reads YYNGEE. Trimming cost V 4 bases and J 3 bases, with 17 bases left between them. The CDR3 region has the DNA TGTGCCAGCAGCCCGAGCCTAACAGGGATCTACGAGCAGTACTTC. Translating gives CASSPSLTGIYEQYF.

CDR3 protein: CASSHGTSGGRTDTQYF. In DNA form, the CDR3 reads TGCGCCAGCAGCCACGGGACTAGCGGGGGGCGCACAGATACGCAGTATTTT. The V gene is TRBV4-1, the J gene TRBJ2-3; 15 bases line up with TRBD2. The germline V gene has CDR1 MGHRA and CDR2 YSYEKL. This CDR3 has 17 amino acids. With V trimmed by 3 bases and J by 1 base, 2 bases remained unmatched.

This sequence joins TRBV30 and TRBJ2-7; TRBD1 is a possible D gene (6 bases). In germline, CDR1 is GTSNPN, CDR2 SVGIG (reference sequence). V dropped 2 bases and J dropped 2 bases, with 13 bases sitting between them. CDR3 size: 14 residues. This CDR3 reads CAWSPTTGPYEQYF. The DNA of the CDR3 is TGTGCCTGGAGTCCTACCACAGGGCCCTACGAGCAGTACTTC.

The chain carries TRBV5-1 and TRBJ2-1; D unresolved. The CDR3 runs 15 residues. The V gene's germline CDR1 is SGHRS and CDR2 YFSETQ. Trimming removed 0 bases at V and 5 bases at J, with 12 bases between. The CDR3 loop is CASSLVSVRNNEQFF. As DNA, the CDR3 is TGCGCCAGCAGCTTGGTGTCAGTCCGTAACAATGAGCAGTTCTTC.

V usage is TRBV6-2 or TRBV6-3 and J usage is TRBJ2-7, with 7 bases aligning to TRBD1. V was pared by 4 bases and J by 2 bases, with 8 bases of the junction left unmatched. Germline CDR1 reads MNHEY; CDR2 reads SVGEGT. The CDR3 is made up of 15 amino acids. The CDR3, as DNA: TGTGCCAGCAGTTGGACAGGCCTTGTTACCTACGAGCAGTACTTC. This codes for CASSWTGLVTYEQYF.

The chain carries TRBV27 and TRBJ2-7; TRBD1 matches at 8 bases. The CDR3 is 13 residues long. Germline CDR1 reads MNHEY; CDR2 reads SMNVEV (reference sequence). With V trimmed by 4 bases and J by 4 bases, 3 bases remained unmatched. CDR3 protein: CASSWDRQYEQYF. DNA of the CDR3: TGTGCCAGCAGTTGGGACAGGCAGTACGAGCAGTACTTC.

The chain recombines TRBV4-3 with TRBJ1-2; tentative D call: TRBD1 (5 bases). From germline, CDR1 is LGHNA and CDR2 YSLEER. V was shortened by 1 base and J by 3 bases, with 12 bases between the two germline ends. CDR3 size: 15 residues. CDR3 sequence (DNA): TGCGCCAGCAGCCAAGCTCGCAGGGCCCACTATGGCTACACCTTC. This encodes CASSQARRAHYGYTF.

This clone was seen more than once but under ten times. V usage is TRBV14 and J usage is TRBJ1-2, with a possible D match to TRBD1 (5 bases). The germline gives CDR1 SGHDN, CDR2 FVKESK. The length of the CDR3 is 13 residues. Trimming removed 3 bases from V and 3 bases from J, with 8 bases in between. The CDR3 reads CASSQTRDYGYTF. DNA for the CDR3: TGTGCCAGCAGCCAGACCAGGGACTATGGCTACACCTTC.

This chain links TRBV13 with TRBJ1-5, with 7 bases aligning to TRBD1. With V trimmed by 4 bases and J by 3 bases, 6 bases remained unmatched. From germline, CDR1 is PRHDT and CDR2 FYEKMQ (reference sequence). CDR3 length equals 15 residues. CDR3 in DNA: TGTGCCAGCAGCTGCGGGACAGTGGACAATCAGCCCCAGCATTTT. This codes for CASSCGTVDNQPQHF.

This chain joins TRBV6-2 or TRBV6-3 and TRBJ2-4, with 9 positions matching TRBD1. V lost 5 bases and J lost 8; bases outside the gene matches: 10. Germline assignment: CDR1 MNHEY and CDR2 SVGEGT. This CDR3 comprises 15 residues. CDR3: CASSRAGTGIDIQYF. CDR3 in DNA: TGTGCCAGCAGTCGAGCCGGGACAGGGATAGACATTCAGTACTTC.

The chain is built from TRBV5-1 and TRBJ2-5, with D possibly matching TRBD1 (6 bases). The CDR3 length is 15 residues. Germline V gives CDR1 SGHRS, CDR2 YFSETQ. V was shortened by 0 bases and J by 3 bases, with 12 bases between the two germline ends. CDR3 protein: CASSLAGSGEETQYF. The DNA of the CDR3 is TGCGCCAGCAGCTTGGCCGGGTCAGGGGAAGAGACCCAGTACTTC. The whole variable domain, remainder taken from reference TRBV5-1 and TRBJ2-5, is KAGVTQTPRYLIKTRGQQVTLSCSPISGHRSVSWYQQTPGQGLQFLFEYFSETQRNKGNFPGRFSGRQFSNSRSEMNVSTLELGDSALYLCASSLAGSGEETQYFGPGTRLLVL.

The chain has TRBV2 and TRBJ1-5; D possibly corresponds to TRBD1 (5 bases). The CDR3 loop spans 13 amino acids. V was shortened by 7 bases and J by 5 bases, with 12 bases between the two germline ends. Per germline, CDR1 SNHLY and CDR2 FYNNEI. The chain's CDR3 is CASNRDSYQPQHF. The CDR3 DNA sequence: TGTGCCAGCAACCGGGACTCCTATCAGCCCCAGCATTTT.

This chain links TRBV5-4 with TRBJ2-7, with TRBD2 matching over 9 bases. Trimming removed 0 bases from V and 1 base from J; junction bases left unmatched: 5. The CDR3 is 16 amino acids. The germline V gene has CDR1 SGHNT and CDR2 YYREEE (reference sequence). The CDR3 DNA follows: TGTGCCAGCAGCTTGGCCGGGGCGGGGGGGTCCTACGAGCAGTACTTC. It encodes CASSLAGAGGSYEQYF.

The sample holds many counts of this clone. The sample holds other DNA sequences that translate to the same CDR3. The rearrangement links TRBV5-5 to TRBJ1-2; possible D gene TRBD1, 5 bases. This CDR3 has 17 amino acids. Germline V CDR1 and CDR2: SGHKS, YYEKEE (reference sequence). Deletions cut 0 bases from V and 4 bases from J, with 19 bases between. The DNA for the CDR3 is TGTGCCAGCAGCTTGGGGTTAGGGGAAGCAGCCTTCTATGGCTACACCTTC. Translation: CASSLGLGEAAFYGYTF.

V and J are TRBV7-2 and TRBJ2-7, with 9 bases that match TRBD2. CDR1 is SGHTA and CDR2 is FQGNSA in the germline V gene. The CDR3 contains 18 residues. Trimming at V came to 5 bases and at J to 3 bases, leaving 17 bases not matched to a gene. The CDR3 reads CASSTSGASGVLGYEQYF. CDR3 in DNA: TGTGCCAGCAGCACCTCGGGGGCTAGCGGGGTTCTTGGCTACGAGCAGTACTTC.

This chain links TRBV6-2 or TRBV6-3 with TRBJ1-2; a weak D match, TRBD1 (5 bases). The germline V gene encodes CDR1 MNHEY and CDR2 SVGEGT. V was trimmed by 4 bases and J by 2 bases, leaving 8 bases between them. CDR3 size: 13 residues. This CDR3 reads CASSFQGNYGYTF. The CDR3 DNA reads TGTGCCAGCAGTTTTCAGGGAAACTATGGCTACACCTTC.

The chain joins TRBV4-3 to TRBJ2-7; tentatively, D is TRBD1 (7 bases). The germline CDR1 and CDR2 sequences are LGHNA and YSLEER. CDR3 length: 15 amino acids. Trimming cost V 1 base and J 2 bases, with 12 bases left between them. The CDR3 nucleotides are TGCGCCAGCAGCCAAGTGTCAGGGGGGACCTACGAGCAGTACTTC. It specifies CASSQVSGGTYEQYF.

In this sample, this clone turned up once. This CDR3 reads CASTVAELNTGELFF. The CDR3 bases are TGTGCCAGCACAGTAGCAGAGCTGAACACCGGGGAGCTGTTTTTT. The chain couples TRBV7-8 to TRBJ2-2; the D is unclear. V gave up 7 bases and J gave up 1 base, with 13 bases separating them. Germline V gene lookup returns CDR1 SGHVS and CDR2 FQNEAQ. The CDR3 runs 15 residues.